These T cell receptor beta chains were read from a single sample in a study of T cell responses to AZD1222 COVID-19 vaccine. Profiled with immunoSEQ multiplex PCR; TCRdb holds only in-frame clones, not every one. The table lists around 140,000 clones, about 91% of them singletons, with under 2% in the top ten. The sample was peripheral blood, taken 28 days after the second AZD1222 dose. The receptors shown here come from an adult who received the AZD1222 COVID-19 vaccine. CDR3s include the opening cysteine and the closing phenylalanine or tryptophan. D genes are given only for firm matches. Clone size is given for some rows only: seen once, a few or many times, or a class if the clone is expanded.

D gene,J gene,clone size,V gene,CDR3 DNA,CDR3 protein
NA,TRBJ1-4,NA,TRBV15,TGTGCCACCAGCAGAGACCCGGGGGCAAAGAATGAAAAACTGTTTTTT,CATSRDPGAKNEKLFF
NA,TRBJ1-2,NA,TRBV9,TGTGCCAGCAGCTCCCGGGATAACCATGGCTACACCTTC,CASSSRDNHGYTF
TRBD1,TRBJ1-5,NA,TRBV9,TGTGCCAGCAGCGTAGGGGACAGGAATCAGCCCCAGCATTTT,CASSVGDRNQPQHF
NA,TRBJ1-4,NA,TRBV3-1/TRBV3-2,TGTGCCAGCAGCCAAGATACGGGTGAAAAACTGTTTTTT,CASSQDTGEKLFF
NA,TRBJ1-6,NA,TRBV3-1/TRBV3-2,TGTGCCAGCAGCCAGGGGGGCGCGAGGTCACCCCTCCACTTT,CASSQGGARSPLHF
TRBD2,TRBJ2-2,NA,TRBV28,TGTGCCAGCAGTTTGCCGGGAGGGACCTCCGGGGAGCTGTTTTTT,CASSLPGGTSGELFF
NA,TRBJ1-5,NA,TRBV7-9,TGTGCCAGCAGCGTAACGTTTAAACAGCCCCAGCATTTT,CASSVTFKQPQHF
NA,TRBJ1-1,NA,TRBV6-5,TGTGCCAGCAGTTACTCGTTCGGGGTCTTTAACACTGAAGCTTTCTTT,CASSYSFGVFNTEAFF
NA,TRBJ1-1,NA,TRBV2,TGTGCCAGCAGTGAACGGACGTCGGGGAACACTGAAGCTTTCTTT,CASSERTSGNTEAFF
NA,TRBJ1-2,NA,TRBV19,TGTGCCAGTAGTATCTCACAGGGACCCTATGGCTACACCTTC,CASSISQGPYGYTF
NA,TRBJ2-1,once,TRBV7-6,TGTGCCAGCAGCTTTCAAGAGGGAGGTTTAAATGAGCAGTTCTTC,CASSFQEGGLNEQFF
NA,TRBJ1-3,NA,TRBV5-5,TGTGCCAGCAGCTTGGACATGTCTGGAAACACCATATATTTT,CASSLDMSGNTIYF
NA,TRBJ2-2,NA,TRBV6-5,TGTGCCAGCAGTTACGACTCACCAAGCAACACCGGGGAGCTGTTTTTT,CASSYDSPSNTGELFF
TRBD1,TRBJ1-5,once,TRBV30,TGTGCCTGCAAGACAGGGAATAGCAATCAGCCCCAGCATTTT,CACKTGNSNQPQHF
NA,TRBJ1-3,NA,TRBV12-3/TRBV12-4,TGTGCCAGCAGTTTACCTGGTGGAAACACAATATATTTT,CASSLPGGNTIYF
NA,TRBJ1-1,NA,TRBV6-1,TGTGCCAGCCGTGACACACGAGGGTTTCTGAACACTGAAGCTTTCTTT,CASRDTRGFLNTEAFF
NA,TRBJ2-1,NA,TRBV30,TGTGCCTGGAGCCGGATCTCGGGGAATGAGCAGTTCTTC,CAWSRISGNEQFF
NA,TRBJ2-5,NA,TRBV6-6,TGTGCCAGCAGACCAGAAGGGGAGACCCAGTACTTC,CASRPEGETQYF
TRBD1,TRBJ1-5,NA,TRBV19,TGTGCCAGTAGGGATACAGGGGACAATCAGCCCCAGCATTTT,CASRDTGDNQPQHF
NA,TRBJ2-7,NA,TRBV5-8,TGTGCCAGCAGCACGGGCCCTTACGAGCAGTACTTC,CASSTGPYEQYF
NA,TRBJ1-5,NA,TRBV19,TGTGCCAGTAGTATCGGGGGTGGGAGTCAGCCCCAGCATTTT,CASSIGGGSQPQHF
NA,TRBJ1-1,NA,TRBV6-5,TGTGCCAGCAGTCCGATGACAGGTACCTACACTGAAGCTTTCTTT,CASSPMTGTYTEAFF
TRBD1,TRBJ1-6,once,TRBV3-1/TRBV3-2,TGTGCCAGCAGCCGCTACCGGGACAGGGGCAATTCACCCCTCCACTTT,CASSRYRDRGNSPLHF
TRBD1,TRBJ1-1,NA,TRBV5-1,TGCGCCAGCAGCTCGGGACAGGGGAGGGTTGAAGCTTTCTTT,CASSSGQGRVEAFF
NA,TRBJ2-1,once,TRBV4-1,TGCGCCAGCAGCCAAGATCAGGTCAGGGAAAACTCCTACAATGAGCAGTTCTTC,CASSQDQVRENSYNEQFF
NA,TRBJ1-4,NA,TRBV30,TGTGCCTGGAATCCGGGGGGTAATGAAAAACTGTTTTTT,CAWNPGGNEKLFF
NA,TRBJ2-3,once,TRBV9,TGTGCCAGCAGCGTCACCGGGATTATCACAGATACGCAGTATTTT,CASSVTGIITDTQYF